The clone carrying this T cell receptor (beta chain) was counted a few times. Its antigen remains unknown. The V and J ends lost 0 bases and 7 bases respectively, with 14 bases between them. Germline V gene lookup returns CDR1 SGHRS and CDR2 YFSETQ. The CDR3 runs 14 residues. The source of the sample is a study of response to subunit inactivated influenza vaccine. Study-wide findings and caveats: With each seasonal influenza vaccination, the authors suggested, few new T cells are recruited.

Each CDR3 protein is one row after TCRdb ran MiXCR on the RT-PCR reads. This repertoire shows fewer than 700,000 distinct CDR3 sequences, under 15% found once; its top ten account for under 15%. Sequences were derived from PBMCs from blood, sampled more than 35 days after vaccination. This sequence joins TRBV5-1 and TRBJ2-7; D is possibly TRBD2 (6 bases). The sequence derives from a man in his forties or fifties who received an inactivated influenza vaccine. The CDR3 region is CASSLGGVTGEQYF. The CDR3 DNA is TGCGCCAGCAGCTTGGGCGGGGTCACGGGGGAGCAGTACTTC.